These 2 T cell receptor beta chains came from one sample sequenced in a study of PD-1 blockade in classical Hodgkin lymphoma. Method: immunoSEQ multiplex PCR; TCRdb's copy keeps in-frame clones and lacks some. The sample consists of roughly 70,000 clones, about 93% of them appearing once. Time point: newly diagnosed, previously untreated cHL patient sample. Specimen: peripheral blood mononuclear cells (PBMCs). Source of these receptors: a human donor with classical Hodgkin lymphoma.

The chain employs TRBV6-1 and TRBJ2-7; D may correspond to TRBD1 or TRBD2 (6 bases each). This CDR3 contains 15 residues. V was trimmed by 6 bases and J by 1 base, leaving 16 bases between them. Germline-derived CDR1 and CDR2 are MNHNS and SASEGT. CDR3 nucleotide sequence: TGTGCCAGCAGGATAGGGGGAGGTAAATCCTACGAGCAGTACTTC. Translating gives CASRIGGGKSYEQYF.

The rearrangement links TRBV7-2 to TRBJ1-1; D unclear. Germline V CDR1 and CDR2: SGHTA, FQGNSA. The V and J ends lost 6 bases and 3 bases respectively, with 17 bases between them. The CDR3 loop spans 15 amino acids. CDR3 DNA: TGTGCCAGCAGAGTTGACGGACTCAAGTACACTGAAGCTTTCTTT. It encodes CASRVDGLKYTEAFF.